What follows is one T cell receptor beta chain and its context. As yet, its antigen is unknown. The data were taken from a study of identifying expanded T cells in peripheral blood. Study observations and caveats: Across healthy donors, higher total template counts meant significantly greater approximately two-week count variance.

Some clones are missing from TCRdb's copy, which holds only in-frame ones; the method was immunoSEQ multiplex PCR. The repertoire holds 45,000 to 60,000 clones, approximately 83% seen once, with over 15% in the top ten. CDR3 size: 15 residues. V lost 0 bases and J 4 bases, leaving 11 bases between the germline ends. Looked up from germline, CDR1 is SGHRS and CDR2 is YFSETQ. This TCR was recovered from a person between 18 and 70 years old in good health. Sequencing input: blood. The chain has TRBV5-1 and TRBJ1-3, with D unresolved. CDR3 protein: CASSLAPAGGNTIYF. DNA for the CDR3: TGCGCCAGCAGCTTGGCCCCGGCAGGAGGAAACACCATATATTTT.